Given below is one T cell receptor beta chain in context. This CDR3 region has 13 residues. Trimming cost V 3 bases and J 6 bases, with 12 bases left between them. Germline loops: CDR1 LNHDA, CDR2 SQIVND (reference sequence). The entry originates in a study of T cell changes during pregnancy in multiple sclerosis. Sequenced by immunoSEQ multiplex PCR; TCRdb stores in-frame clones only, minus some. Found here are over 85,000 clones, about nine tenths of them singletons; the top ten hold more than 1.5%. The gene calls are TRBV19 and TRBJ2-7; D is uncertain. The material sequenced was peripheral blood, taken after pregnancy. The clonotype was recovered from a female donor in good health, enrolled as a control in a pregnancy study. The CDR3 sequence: CASSILGQVEQYF. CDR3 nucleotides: TGTGCCAGTAGTATTCTGGGCCAGGTCGAGCAGTACTTC.